A selection of T cell receptor beta chains follows, all from one sample in a study of metastatic and nonmetastatic thyroid tumors. TCRdb recomputed clones from the PCR reads via MiXCR. The sample has around 15,000 clones; almost 30% are singletons. The sequenced material came from blood. The receptor source for this set is a female donor with papillary thyroid cancer or a benign thyroid nodule (not recorded which). Some clones in this sample may be carry-over from other donors' samples. The CDR3 runs from the conserved cysteine through the conserved F or W. A D gene is named only where the DNA matches it firmly. Clone size, where shown, is once, few, many, or a class for clones that have expanded.

TGTGCCAGCAGCCCAGGGGTGAGGGGAGCTGGCTACACCTTC | CASSPGVRGAGYTF | few | - | TRBJ1-2 | TRBV5-6
TGTGCCAGCAGTCTCGGGACAGGGAGGTCAGAGACCCAGTACTTC | CASSLGTGRSETQYF | - | TRBD1 | TRBJ2-5 | TRBV2
TGTGCCAGCAGCCGCGGACTCTTCCAAGAGACCCAGTACTTC | CASSRGLFQETQYF | - | - | TRBJ2-5 | TRBV11-2
TGCGCCAGCAGCTTGGAATCAGGCGGATACTACGAGCAGTACTTC | CASSLESGGYYEQYF | once | - | TRBJ2-7 | TRBV5-1
TGTGCCAGCAGGGGGGGGGAGGACCTTTGGAATTCACCCCTCCACTTT | CASRGGEDLWNSPLHF | many | - | TRBJ1-6 | TRBV6-4
TGCGCCAGCAGGGACAGTAGCTCCTATAATTCACCCCTCCACTTT | CASRDSSSYNSPLHF | - | - | TRBJ1-6 | TRBV10-2
TGTGCCAGCAGCTCCCGCGGGCAGGGTGACGAGCAGTACTTC | CASSSRGQGDEQYF | - | - | TRBJ2-7 | TRBV7-2
TGCGCCAGCAGCCAATACGAAGTTGCGGGGGACTCCGGAGAGACCCAGTACTTC | CASSQYEVAGDSGETQYF | - | TRBD2 | TRBJ2-5 | TRBV4-1
TGTGCCAGCAGCTTAGGCAGGGCATATAGCAATCAGCCCCAGCATTTT | CASSLGRAYSNQPQHF | many | - | TRBJ1-5 | TRBV5-6
TGTGCCAGCAGCAAAGGGGTAGCGGGGGGTAATGAGCAGTTCTTC | CASSKGVAGGNEQFF | many | TRBD2 | TRBJ2-1 | TRBV3-1
TGCAGTGCTGCGGACTACCGGGGCGGCAATGAGCAGTTCTTC | CSAADYRGGNEQFF | - | - | TRBJ2-1 | TRBV20-1
TGTGCCAGTAGTATAGTTTGGCAGAACAATGAGCAGTTCTTC | CASSIVWQNNEQFF | few | - | TRBJ2-1 | TRBV19
TGTGCCTGGAAGTTTCTAGGGACTAGCGGAATGTTAAGCTCCTACGAGCAGTACTTC | CAWKFLGTSGMLSSYEQYF | few | TRBD2 | TRBJ2-7 | TRBV30
TGTGCCAGCTCACCATCTCAGGGAGTGGTCTATGGCTACACCTTC | CASSPSQGVVYGYTF | - | - | TRBJ1-2 | TRBV18
TGTGCCAGCAGTCTCCGGGGCGGGTTACGGGGCCACACCTTC | CASSLRGGLRGHTF | - | - | TRBJ1-2 | TRBV27
TGCGCCAGCAGTGTGCGAGGTCCCGGGACAGTAACCTACAATGAGCAGTTCTTC | CASSVRGPGTVTYNEQFF | - | TRBD1 | TRBJ2-1 | TRBV10-2
TGTGCCAGCAGGGCTACAAGAAAGACAGATACGCAGTATTTT | CASRATRKTDTQYF | - | - | TRBJ2-3 | TRBV6-1
TGCAGTGCTAGTGGGGTTTTTGCGCCAGGGAATCAGCCCCAGCATTTT | CSASGVFAPGNQPQHF | medium-sized | - | TRBJ1-5 | TRBV20-1
TGCGCCAGCAGCCAAGATTTCGGGACAGGGGGTAATTCACCCCTCCACTTT | CASSQDFGTGGNSPLHF | many | TRBD1 | TRBJ1-6 | TRBV4-3
TGTGCCACCAGCAGAGATTTGGGACACCATAATTCACCCCTCCACTTT | CATSRDLGHHNSPLHF | medium-sized | - | TRBJ1-6 | TRBV15
TGTGCCAGCAGATCCGCGGCAGGGGCAGATACGCAGTATTTT | CASRSAAGADTQYF | many | - | TRBJ2-3 | TRBV7-9
TGTGCCAGCAGCGTAGCTGGCGCGTTCTCCTACGAGCAGTACTTC | CASSVAGAFSYEQYF | medium-sized | - | TRBJ2-7 | TRBV9
TGCGCCAGCAGTGAGTACAGGGGAGGCGGGCAGTACTTC | CASSEYRGGGQYF | - | - | TRBJ2-7 | TRBV10-1
TGTGCCAGCAGTTCCACTAGCGGCTCCTACGAGCAGTACTTC | CASSSTSGSYEQYF | - | TRBD2 | TRBJ2-7 | TRBV12-3/TRBV12-4
TGTGCCAGCAGCTTAGCGACAGGGATCGGGGAGCTGTTTTTT | CASSLATGIGELFF | many | TRBD1 | TRBJ2-2 | TRBV5-5
TGCAGTGCTAAGGAATCCGGGACAGGGAGTTCCGAGCAGTACTTC | CSAKESGTGSSEQYF | - | TRBD1 | TRBJ2-7 | TRBV20-1
TGCGCCAGCAGCCCCGGGGGAGGGCCCGGAATTCGAGATACGCAGTATTTT | CASSPGGGPGIRDTQYF | many | TRBD2 | TRBJ2-3 | TRBV4-1
TGTGCCAGCAGTGAGTTCTGGGGACCGAACACTGAAGCTTTCTTT | CASSEFWGPNTEAFF | medium-sized | - | TRBJ1-1 | TRBV2
TGTGCCAGCAGAGCGGGGTCGGACACTGAAGCTTTCTTT | CASRAGSDTEAFF | many | - | TRBJ1-1 | TRBV6-1
TGTGCCAGCAGTGACTCAGGGGGCCCTAATGAAAAACTGTTTTTT | CASSDSGGPNEKLFF | medium-sized | TRBD1 | TRBJ1-4 | TRBV2
TGTGCCAGCAGTTACTCCCGATACTCCTACGAGCAGTACTTC | CASSYSRYSYEQYF | - | - | TRBJ2-7 | TRBV6-5
TGTGCCAGCAGTGATAGGGCGGGAACAGATACGCAGTATTTT | CASSDRAGTDTQYF | medium-sized | - | TRBJ2-3 | TRBV6-4
TGTGCCAGCAGTTCACAGGCCGAGAACACAGATACGCAGTATTTT | CASSSQAENTDTQYF | few | - | TRBJ2-3 | TRBV6-1
TGTGCCAGCAGCTCCGATCCTATATCGGTCAATCAGCCCCAGCATTTT | CASSSDPISVNQPQHF | medium-sized | - | TRBJ1-5 | TRBV11-2
TGTGCCAGCTCACCAGACAGGGTTAACACTGAAGCTTTCTTT | CASSPDRVNTEAFF | - | TRBD1 | TRBJ1-1 | TRBV18
TGTGCCAGCAGGTCGACAGGGAAGGGTTGGGACTATGGCTACACCTTC | CASRSTGKGWDYGYTF | medium-sized | TRBD1 | TRBJ1-2 | TRBV6-1
TGCGCCAGCGGGGACGGCGCGAACACCGGGGAGCTGTTTTTT | CASGDGANTGELFF | - | - | TRBJ2-2 | TRBV5-1
TGTGCCAGCAGGGAAGGTGCTCAGCCCCAGCATTTT | CASREGAQPQHF | medium-sized | - | TRBJ1-5 | TRBV12-3/TRBV12-4
TGCGCCAGCAGCGCGGGACGGGCGTTATCCTATGGCTACACCTTC | CASSAGRALSYGYTF | - | - | TRBJ1-2 | TRBV5-1
TGTGCCAGCAGTGAGCTCCTCTCCTACGAGCAGTACTTC | CASSELLSYEQYF | medium-sized | - | TRBJ2-7 | TRBV6-1
TGTGCCAGCAGGATGGCAGATGAGCCCCAGCATTTT | CASRMADEPQHF | - | - | TRBJ1-5 | TRBV2
TGCAGTGCTAGTCCCCTTCGGAGGGGCGGGGAATACAATGAGCAGTTCTTC | CSASPLRRGGEYNEQFF | medium-sized | - | TRBJ2-1 | TRBV20-1
TGTGCCAGCAGCCAAGACGGTTCTAGCGGGGGCTACGAGCAGTACTTC | CASSQDGSSGGYEQYF | medium-sized | TRBD2 | TRBJ2-7 | TRBV4-2
TGTGCCAGCAGGCCTAGCGGGGGGGTCTTCGAGACCCAGTACTTC | CASRPSGGVFETQYF | many | TRBD2 | TRBJ2-5 | TRBV2
TGTGCCAGCACCCCAGTGAACACTGAAGCTTTCTTT | CASTPVNTEAFF | many | - | TRBJ1-1 | TRBV14
TGTGCCAGCAGTCTCGTGAACTACGAGCAGTACTTC | CASSLVNYEQYF | - | - | TRBJ2-7 | TRBV6-1
TGTGCCAGCAGCTATTCCGGGAGATCCACAGATACGCAGTATTTT | CASSYSGRSTDTQYF | - | - | TRBJ2-3 | TRBV5-6
TGTGCCAGCAGCCCCTGGGCGTGGGGCACCGGGGAGCTGTTTTTT | CASSPWAWGTGELFF | many | - | TRBJ2-2 | TRBV6-2/TRBV6-3
TGTGCCAGCAGTCAGGGCGCGCGGGGGCCTTTGGACGAGCAGTACTTC | CASSQGARGPLDEQYF | - | - | TRBJ2-7 | TRBV6-2/TRBV6-3
TGTGCCAGCAGCGTATATTGGAGGAGCACAGATACGCAGTATTTT | CASSVYWRSTDTQYF | many | - | TRBJ2-3 | TRBV9
TGTGCCAGCCCGGGGGAGGGCGGTGGTGATACGCAGTATTTT | CASPGEGGGDTQYF | many | TRBD2 | TRBJ2-3 | TRBV7-9
TGTGCCAGCAGCTTTGTCTCCAGTGCAGTGATGGGGGGCGGAGCTTTCTTT | CASSFVSSAVMGGGAFF | - | - | TRBJ1-1 | TRBV11-2
TGTGCCAGCAGCCCCCGTCCTCCGGGCCCCCTTAATGAAAAACTGTTTTTT | CASSPRPPGPLNEKLFF | many | - | TRBJ1-4 | TRBV3-1
TGCGCCAGCAAACGACTAGCGGACTCCTACGAGCAGTACTTC | CASKRLADSYEQYF | medium-sized | TRBD2 | TRBJ2-7 | TRBV5-1
TGTGCCAGCAGCTTAGCCGGGACAGTGTGCCAGGCGGAGCAGTTCTTC | CASSLAGTVCQAEQFF | once | TRBD1 | TRBJ2-1 | TRBV7-2
TGTGCCAGCAGCTTAGGTGGGGGAAACCAAGAGACCCAGTACTTC | CASSLGGGNQETQYF | many | - | TRBJ2-5 | TRBV7-9